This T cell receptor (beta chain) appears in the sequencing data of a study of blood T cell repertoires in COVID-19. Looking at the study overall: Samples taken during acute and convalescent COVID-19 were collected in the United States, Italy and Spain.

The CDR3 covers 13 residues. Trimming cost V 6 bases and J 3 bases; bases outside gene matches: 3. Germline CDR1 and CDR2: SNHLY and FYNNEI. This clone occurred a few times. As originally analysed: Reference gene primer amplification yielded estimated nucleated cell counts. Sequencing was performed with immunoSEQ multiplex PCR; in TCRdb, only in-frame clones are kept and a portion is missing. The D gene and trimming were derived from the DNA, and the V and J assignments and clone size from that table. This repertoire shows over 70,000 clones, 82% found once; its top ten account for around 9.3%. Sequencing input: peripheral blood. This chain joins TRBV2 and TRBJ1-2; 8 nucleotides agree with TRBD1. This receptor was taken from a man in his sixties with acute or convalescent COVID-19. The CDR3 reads CASSGQGDYGYTF. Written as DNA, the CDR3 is TGTGCCAGCAGCGGACAGGGCGACTATGGCTACACCTTC.